This TCR beta chain is from a study of T cells in Graves' hyperthyroidism and ophthalmopathy. General study results and limits: Blood also held most thyroid clonotypes expanded beyond 0.001.

Ophthalmopathy cases met thresholds of Clinical Activity Score at least 3, NOSPECS grade at least 4 and duration under 3 months. Every diagnosis used clinical symptoms, serum thyroxine and TRAb, thyroid ultrasound and orbital computed tomography. The PBMCs were sourced from fresh peripheral blood (around 9.9 ml). A remark on this clonotype: Its antigen is not identified.

TCR beta CDR3 regions were amplified from RNA. In the first-round RT-PCR of the TCR CDR3, the HTBI primer set was used. Using its own MiXCR run on the multiplex PCR reads, TCRdb lists one record per CDR3 protein. Here the sample spans 350,000 or so distinct CDR3 sequences, roughly 18% being singletons. V was trimmed by 3 bases and J by 2 bases, leaving 11 bases between them. This CDR3 region has 14 residues. Germline CDR1 reads KGHSH; CDR2 reads LQKENI. This receptor was identified in a woman in her forties with Graves' ophthalmopathy. V usage is TRBV18 and J usage is TRBJ2-7; D ambiguous. The source material was blood. The CDR3 spells CASSPSSHPYEQYF. The CDR3 bases are TGTGCCAGCTCACCTTCGTCGCACCCCTACGAGCAGTACTTC.